This T cell receptor (beta chain) was recorded in a study of human T cells and chemical hapten exposure. Study summary: Investigators sensitized approximately 2 cm by approximately 2 cm of upper inner arm skin with 2% DPC. Once 0.01% DPC had been applied to the upper back by patch test, readings were taken at 6 days.

Notes on the study in general: Donors' alopecia may make their immune response differ from healthy people's. Significantly more large CDR3 similarity clusters arose among expanded TCRs than among controls.

Germline trimming cut 6 bases from V and 8 bases from J; bases unmatched to any gene: 4. The CDR3 is made up of 12 amino acids. The germline V gene has CDR1 ENHRY and CDR2 SYGVKD. A note on this clonotype: Its antigen is currently unknown.

Time point defined: patch test 1, 2 weeks after DPC sensitization. Described treatment: therapeutic diphenylcyclopropenone sensitization with weekly scalp DPC. From the RACE reads, TCRdb called clonotypes with MiXCR, one entry per CDR3 protein. There are some 380,000 distinct CDR3 sequences in the sample; more than 4.5% occur only once, and 2% to 2.5% lies in the top ten. The sequenced sample was whole blood, obtained in connection with sensitization to the hapten diphenylcyclopropenone (DPC). The clonotype comes from a woman aged 45-60 years with alopecia areata. Some clones in this sample may be carry-over from other donors' samples. The chain is built from TRBV10-3 and TRBJ1-2, with 9 nucleotides matching TRBD1. The DNA for the CDR3 is TGTGCCATCAGAGGACAGGGGAACGGCTACACCTTC. It codes for CAIRGQGNGYTF.